This T cell receptor beta chain was found in a study of T cell repertoires in cytomegalovirus infection. Study context: CMV infection and matching HLA type were both indicated by public TCR beta signatures.

This CDR3 comprises 12 residues. From germline, CDR1 is MRHNA and CDR2 SNTAGT. V lost 11 bases and J lost 0, with 10 bases in between. TCRdb analysed the reads with MiXCR anew, one entry per CDR3 protein. Among more than 300,000 distinct CDR3 sequences listed, 34% were seen once. The study's findings and limits: There were HLA-C-restricted CMV-specific TCR beta clonotypes dominating the ex vivo response. Summed frequency of public TCR beta families distinguished CMV carriers with the relevant HLA.

Comments on this clonotype: Its antigen is not known.

The source is a human donor in good health (CMV status not recorded). Some clones in this sample may be carry-over from other donors' samples. Sequencing was performed on cultured PBMCs, taken from culture after CMV antigen stimulation. V usage is TRBV6-4 and J usage is TRBJ1-1; TRBD1 might be the D (5 bases). This CDR3 is CAPGRVNTEAFF. CDR3 DNA sequence: TGTGCCCCGGGACGGGTGAACACTGAAGCTTTCTTT.